Reported below is one T cell receptor (beta chain). Its recognized antigen is unknown. Base qualities are not recorded, but no much larger clone differs from it by a single base. No therapy was being received by patients at the time of sample collection, although prior treatments had ranged from chemotherapy, radiotherapy, surgery and immunotherapy to none. After thawing, cells were enriched for T lymphocytes using a negative-selection kit, with EpCAM beads added for tumor-infiltrating lymphocytes. Memory CD8 T cells were sorted as CD8+CD4-CD45RA- cells irrespective of CCR7 expression. Peripheral blood mononuclear cells were obtained using a Ficoll-Paque PLUS gradient and were cryopreserved prior to analysis. On a FACSAria II, each population was sorted to over 98% purity, and the resulting cell pellets were frozen for TCR sequencing with no culture step. From around 10,000 to 100,000 sorted cells per subset, genomic DNA was extracted using the DNeasy Blood and Tissue Kit. The immunoSEQ service sequenced and mapped the TCRbeta V-J or V-D-J regions, with coverage above 9x for each sample. Per the source publication's procedure: Analysis was limited to productive rearrangements exported from the immunoSEQ Analyzer platform, and clonality was evaluated on the 500 most abundant clones. The Morisita-Horn similarity index and the Jaccard index were used to quantify repertoire overlap between populations. In about six cancer patients, Morisita-Horn similarity was measured between the TCR repertoires of CD8 T-cell subsets. What TCRdb holds here is the immuneACCESS table cut down to in-frame rearrangements. Part of the clones is not present; checked against another copy, under half of the missing clones reflect an unresolved V gene, and the others are unexplained. V, J and clone size reflect that table, while D and trimming were determined from the DNA. The sample contains around 8,100 clones, 50% to 75% of them found a single time. Around 50% of the sample is in the top ten clones.

This record belongs to a study of CD39 and CD103 CD8 tumor-infiltrating T cells (dated 2018 in TCRdb). A note on the overall study: The repertoire comparisons shown came from four patients: one with an HPV-positive HNSCC, one with an HPV-negative HNSCC, one with ovarian cancer and one with melanoma. Repertoires of CD8 TIL subsets defined by CD103 and CD39 were compared with peripheral memory CD8 T cells by TCRbeta CDR3 deep sequencing.

General findings and caveats noted by the study authors: Compared with DN and SP CD8 TILs and with blood memory CD8 T cells, DP CD8 TILs appeared more oligoclonal, with the top 30 clonotypes covering about 50-86%. Clonotypes from DP TILs were seldom detected in blood or uninvolved lymph node, while clonotypes from DN TILs overlapped to a large extent with peripheral memory CD8 repertoires.

V lost 3 bases and J lost 2 bases; the stretch between them is 14 bases long. CDR1 and CDR2 (SGDLS, YYNGEE) derive from the germline V gene. From cysteine to phenylalanine, the CDR3 is 16 amino acids long. This entry keeps only the CDR3 DNA: 48 bases, framed from base 1. This clonotype was sampled from a human donor with head and neck squamous cell carcinoma. Material for sequencing was CD8+ T cells sorted from blood. In the paper's terms, the cell subset or site label means: total memory CD8 T cells (CD45RA-CCR7+/-) from blood or uninvolved lymph node. Recombination connected TRBV9 to TRBJ2-2; the D gene assignment is ambiguous. The CDR3 region reads CASSDTEPGNTGELFF. Read as DNA, the sequence is TGTGCCAGCAGCGATACCGAGCCAGGAAACACCGGGGAGCTGTTTTTT.